This T cell receptor beta chain was obtained from a study of PD-1 blockade in classical Hodgkin lymphoma. Overall study findings and caveats: CD4+ TCR diversity climbed significantly by C4D1, unlike CD8+ TCR diversity.

Concerning this clone: The antigen remains undetermined.

Every one of the patients relapsed after autologous stem cell transplantation (brentuximab vedotin exposure was variable). Clones were sequenced by immunoSEQ multiplex PCR, and TCRdb holds only the in-frame ones, with some missing. The sample consists of some 93,000 clones, about nine tenths of them appearing once. With V trimmed by 2 bases and J by 0 bases, 4 bases remained unmatched. The CDR3 runs to 16 residues. Germline V gene sequence: CDR1 MDHEN, CDR2 SYDVKM. The chain carries TRBV28 and TRBJ2-7; 10 nucleotides agree with TRBD1. The sample here was peripheral blood mononuclear cells (PBMCs), taken at baseline. The sequence derives from a human donor with classical Hodgkin lymphoma. This CDR3 reads CASSLPGTGDSYEQYF. The DNA for the CDR3 is TGTGCCAGCAGTTTACCGGGGACAGGGGACTCCTACGAGCAGTACTTC.